Listed here is a single T cell receptor (beta chain). As yet, its antigen is unknown. Within the sample, other DNA sequences also encode this same CDR3. The data stem from a study of Ad26.COV2.S vaccination and SARS-CoV-2 variants. Study in general: Within the COV1001 Ad26.COV2.S trial arm, the donor was enrolled. Donor got 5x10^10 or 1x10^11 viral particles of Ad26.COV2.S.

There are 11 residues in the CDR3. Looked up from germline, CDR1 is SNHLY and CDR2 is FYNNEI. Trimming took off 6 bases at V and 2 bases at J, with 5 bases between the two ends. Generated by immunoSEQ multiplex PCR, the TCRdb table keeps only in-frame clones and is missing some. This table holds around 250,000 clones, approximately 89% found once. Overall study results and limits: The analyses of TCR breadth and depth may have understated the size of total T cell responses. Spike-specific TCR breadth was greater in vaccine than placebo recipients.

Indicated treatment: some 20 received Ad26.COV2.S at low or high dose, single or two shots; a few received placebo; per-sample allocation not given. On day 63 after the first injection, vaccine and placebo recipients gave samples. The sequence derives from a person between 18 and 60 years old who received the Ad26.COV2.S COVID-19 vaccine or a placebo. Sequencing used peripheral blood, obtained in a trial of Ad26.COV2.S vaccine versus placebo. The J gene is TRBJ2-7, the V gene TRBV2; D is unclear. The CDR3 protein is CASSPAYEQYF. The DNA of the CDR3 is TGTGCCAGCAGCCCCGCCTACGAGCAGTACTTC.